The rows below give T cell receptor beta chains drawn from one sample of a study of blood T cell repertoires in COVID-19. Profiled with immunoSEQ multiplex PCR; TCRdb holds only in-frame clones, not every one. The data hold a few hundred thousand clones, with roughly four fifths observed a single time. The sequencing sample was made of PBMCs or T cells enriched from blood (not recorded which). Receptors originate from a middle-aged man who had recovered from COVID-19. CDR3s include the opening cysteine and the closing phenylalanine or tryptophan. Clone size appears in some rows only: once, few, many, or a class for an expanded clone.

clone_size	v_call	cdr3_aa
.	TRBV18	CASSLRAGESAGYTF
.	TRBV5-1	CASSLGVSRGPQETQYF
.	TRBV29-1	CSARDRTGVSGSTEAFF
.	TRBV11-2	CASSAYRKLAGANTDTQYF
.	TRBV5-1	CASRTDLTGNTIYF
.	TRBV13	CASSLGYSNPSYNEQFF
.	TRBV4-1	CASSQALFQPQHF
.	TRBV10-3	CAISPFFPGQGFLYEQYF
few	TRBV18	CASSSTAATNEKLFF
.	TRBV3-1/TRBV3-2	CASSHSTQNHQPQHF
.	TRBV28	CASSLPRLAGGPGEQFF
.	TRBV6-5	CASSYSQSGNTIYF
few	TRBV30	CAWSVVQGYGYTF
few	TRBV7-9	CASSQGQGSYEQYF
.	TRBV12-3/TRBV12-4	CASSRQGNYGYTF
.	TRBV11-2	CASSSTSGYEQYF
.	TRBV12-3/TRBV12-4	CASRRGSIDEQFF
.	TRBV7-9	CASSLLVTEQYF
.	TRBV2	CASSLQGTNTEAFF
once	TRBV5-1	CASSLAGIGYNEQFF
.	TRBV5-1	CASSDVGGYGYTF
.	TRBV12-5	CASGLGLLQRGLGNEKLFF
once	TRBV5-4	CASSLGGRGKNTEAFF
.	TRBV10-2	CASSEGQASGGKETQYF
.	TRBV16	CASSQSAGGANTEAFF
.	TRBV11-2	CASSRSTRGRNYGYTF
few	TRBV9	CASSPGDRVGYGYTF
few	TRBV9	CASSAPTGETQYF
.	TRBV5-5	CASTWAGGSYEQYF
few	TRBV7-6	CASSLGAGTGGGEQFF
.	TRBV2	CASSEDRGLSYEQYF
few	TRBV5-1	CARLERPPDEQYF
.	TRBV21-1	CAPRGIQSTDTIYF